One and the same sample provided the 25 T cell receptor beta chains below, sequenced in a study of shared clonotypes between healthy human individuals. Clones were sequenced by immunoSEQ multiplex PCR, and TCRdb holds only the in-frame ones, with some missing. The sample holds about 500,000 clones; roughly 80% are singletons and the top ten take around 13%. Sequencing was performed on PBMCs. The receptors come from a woman aged 40 to 50 in good health. Some clones in this sample may be carry-over from other donors' samples.

In the case of this clone: This could be a read error, since a much larger clone is one nucleotide away. The rearrangement joins TRBV7-2 to TRBJ2-7; 11 bases match TRBD1. The V segment lost 5 bases and the J segment 3 bases; nucleotides outside the gene matches: 3. The germline V gene has CDR1 SGHTA and CDR2 FQGNSA. The CDR3 runs 14 residues. CDR3 DNA sequence: TGTGCCAGCAGCCCGGGGACAGGGGGCTACGAGCAGTACTTC. As protein: CASSPGTGGYEQYF.

The chain carries TRBV27 and TRBJ2-3, with D unresolved. V gave up 1 base and J gave up 0 bases, with 8 bases separating them. There are 15 residues in the CDR3. Germline values: CDR1 MNHEY, CDR2 SMNVEV (reference sequence). Here the CDR3 DNA reads TGTGCCAGCAGTTTATTGGAATCTAGCACAGATACGCAGTATTTT. Amino acids: CASSLLESSTDTQYF.

This rearrangement joins TRBV6-5 to TRBJ1-2; D is unclear. Trimming removed 6 bases from V and 4 bases from J, with 12 bases in between. There are 13 residues in the CDR3. Germline V lookup: CDR1 MNHEY, CDR2 SVGAGI. The CDR3 sequence: CASRSVGSYGYTF. The CDR3 nucleotides are TGTGCCAGCAGGTCCGTTGGGAGCTATGGCTACACCTTC.

V is TRBV21-1 and J is TRBJ2-1; the D call TRBD2 from the table was never checked on the DNA. TRBV21-1 is labeled a pseudogene. The CDR3 is 15 residues long. The CDR3 nucleotides read TGTGCCAGTTCGGTGTCGGGACTGGAGTACAATGAGCAGTTCTTC. This sequence encodes CASSVSGLEYNEQFF.

This rearrangement joins TRBV6-1 to TRBJ1-3; no reliable D call. V was trimmed by 0 bases and J by 3 bases, leaving 3 bases between them. Germline V gene lookup returns CDR1 MNHNS and CDR2 SASEGT. The CDR3 consists of 13 residues. The CDR3 is CASSEASGNTIYF. CDR3 DNA: TGTGCCAGCAGTGAAGCGAGTGGAAACACCATATATTTT.

The rearrangement joins TRBV18 to TRBJ2-7; TRBD2 matches 7 bases. Losses at the gene ends were 6 bases for V and 3 bases for J; bases not matched to a gene: 8. Per the germline V gene, CDR1 is KGHSH and CDR2 is LQKENI. CDR3 length equals 14 residues. The CDR3 coding sequence is TGTGCCAGCTCGCGGGCGGGAGACCTCTACGAGCAGTACTTC. It yields the protein CASSRAGDLYEQYF.

V gene TRBV7-9 combines with J gene TRBJ1-3; no definite D call. CDR3 length: 13 amino acids. Trimming took 3 bases from V and 0 from J, leaving 3 bases between them. Germline V gene lookup returns CDR1 SEHNR and CDR2 FQNEAQ (reference sequence). Here the CDR3 reads CASSFISGNTIYF. The CDR3 DNA is TGTGCCAGCAGCTTTATCTCTGGAAACACCATATATTTT.

A remark on this clone: This same CDR3 is encoded by further DNA sequences in the sample. The rearrangement uses TRBV18 and TRBJ1-3; no firm D call. Germline V lookup: CDR1 KGHSH, CDR2 LQKENI. V lost 3 bases and J 8 bases, leaving 8 bases between the germline ends. This CDR3 is built from 12 residues. CDR3 residues: CASSPRGDTIYF. In DNA form, the CDR3 reads TGTGCCAGCTCACCCCGGGGAGACACCATATATTTT.

This rearrangement joins TRBV5-1 to TRBJ2-3, with D perhaps assigned TRBD1 or TRBD2 (5 bases each). The CDR3 extends over 16 amino acids. Trimming cost V 4 bases and J 4 bases, with 19 bases left between them. Looked up from germline, CDR1 is SGHRS and CDR2 is YFSETQ. CDR3 loop: CASSPLDTGTPDTQYF. Written as DNA, the CDR3 is TGCGCCAGCAGCCCGCTAGATACGGGGACCCCAGATACGCAGTATTTT.

This chain joins TRBV5-4 and TRBJ2-5; no clear D. The germline V gene has CDR1 SGHNT and CDR2 YYREEE (reference sequence). Between the trimmed V and J ends, which lost 0 bases and 2 bases, there was a span of 8 bases. The CDR3 is 14 amino acids. Here the CDR3 reads CASSLDPDQETQYF. The CDR3 DNA reads TGTGCCAGCAGCTTGGATCCGGATCAAGAGACCCAGTACTTC.

A remark on this clone: The same CDR3 arises from other DNA sequences in this sample as well. The DNA of the CDR3 is TGTGCCAGCAGCGTAGATGGCAACACTGAAGCTTTCTTT. Its translation: CASSVDGNTEAFF. V usage is TRBV9 and J usage is TRBJ1-1; the D is unclear. Germline CDR1 SGDLS, CDR2 YYNGEE. The ends were cut back, 0 bases at V and 2 bases at J, with 5 bases in the middle. The CDR3 loop spans 13 amino acids.

This rearrangement joins TRBV2 to TRBJ2-7; the match to TRBD1 covers 7 bases. Losses at the gene ends were 7 bases for V and 2 bases for J; bases not matched to a gene: 8. The germline CDR1 and CDR2 sequences are SNHLY and FYNNEI. The CDR3 consists of 14 residues. The CDR3 nucleotides are TGTGCCAGCACCAAAGGGGGCCAGCCCTACGAGCAGTACTTC. As protein: CASTKGGQPYEQYF.

This rearrangement joins TRBV2 to TRBJ1-2; no clear D. With 1 base removed from V and 3 bases from J, the gap between germline ends came to 9 bases. There are 14 residues in the CDR3. The germline gives CDR1 SNHLY, CDR2 FYNNEI. CDR3 coding DNA: TGTGCCAGCAGTGAAGGGGCTTACTACTATGGCTACACCTTC. Its protein product is CASSEGAYYYGYTF.

Concerning this clone: At the DNA level, this CDR3 is encoded by other sequences in the same sample as well. The chain has TRBV28 and TRBJ1-4, with D uncertain. There are 13 residues in the CDR3. CDR1 and CDR2 (germline): MDHEN, SYDVKM. In nucleotides, the CDR3 is TGTGCTTCGAGACGAGGTACTAATGAAAAACTGTTTTTT. Its translation: CASRRGTNEKLFF.

This chain joins TRBV20-1 and TRBJ1-5, with D perhaps TRBD1 (6 bases). The CDR3 runs 10 residues. V dropped 1 base and J dropped 16 bases, with 11 bases sitting between them. Per germline, CDR1 DFQATT and CDR2 SNEGSKA (reference sequence). The CDR3 loop reads CSARVPTGHF. The CDR3 bases are TGCAGTGCTAGAGTGCCGACAGGACATTTT.

This clone has at least ten counts. The J gene is TRBJ2-7, the V gene TRBV19, with D maybe TRBD2 (6 bases). The CDR3 has 13 amino acids. Germline lookup yields CDR1 LNHDA and CDR2 SQIVND (reference sequence). The V gene lost 2 bases and the J gene lost 6 bases, with 11 bases spanning the gap. The CDR3 spells CASSITPGGEQYF. CDR3 DNA: TGTGCCAGTAGTATAACGCCCGGGGGCGAGCAGTACTTC.

This clone was counted many times. Other DNA sequences of this sample code for an identical CDR3. The rearrangement joins TRBV5-6 to TRBJ2-1, with 11 bases matching TRBD2. The junction had 6 bases not matched to a gene; V was cut back by 5 bases and J by 5 bases. The length of the CDR3 is 15 residues. The germline V gene has CDR1 SGHDT and CDR2 YYEEEE. Written as DNA, the CDR3 is TGTGCCAGCAGTCTTAGCGGGAGGGCCAACAATGAGCAGTTCTTC. This sequence encodes CASSLSGRANNEQFF.

V is TRBV30 and J is TRBJ2-7; no clear D. V lost 0 bases to trimming and J lost 5 bases, with 14 bases between them. CDR1 and CDR2 (germline): GTSNPN, SVGIG (reference sequence). This CDR3 contains 14 residues. This chain's CDR3 is CAWSVITVAHEQYF. The CDR3 region has the DNA TGTGCCTGGAGTGTCATCACAGTCGCCCACGAGCAGTACTTC.

The genes are TRBV4-2 and TRBJ1-4; D unresolved. CDR1 is LGHNA, CDR2 YNFKEQ, per germline. The V end was cut by 0 bases, the J end by 5 bases, with 13 bases between. This CDR3 is built from 16 residues. The CDR3 nucleotides are TGTGCCAGCAGCCAAGATTCCTTAGGCTCCAATGAAAAACTGTTTTTT. It specifies CASSQDSLGSNEKLFF.

This chain joins TRBV29-1 and TRBJ2-6; D unresolved. The J call is uncertain, as TRBJ2-7 better fits the DNA end. The germline CDR1 and CDR2 sequences are SQVTM and ANQGSEA. The CDR3 runs 11 residues. The CDR3 DNA follows: TGCAGCGTTGGATCTTGGTACGAGCAGTACTTC. This gives the protein CSVGSWYEQYF.

The chain has TRBV2 and TRBJ2-1; tentatively, D is TRBD1 or TRBD2 (6 bases each). The germline V gene encodes CDR1 SNHLY and CDR2 FYNNEI. This CDR3 contains 12 residues. V was clipped by 7 bases and J by 7 bases, with 11 bases between them. CDR3 amino acids: CASKRGANEQFF. CDR3 sequence (DNA): TGTGCCAGCAAGAGGGGGGCGAATGAGCAGTTCTTC.

This rearrangement joins TRBV6-5 to TRBJ2-7; 9 bases line up with TRBD2. The CDR3 contains 15 residues. V lost 3 bases to trimming and J lost 5 bases; unmatched junction nucleotides: 8. Germline V lookup: CDR1 MNHEY, CDR2 SVGAGI. The CDR3 protein is CASSYLLAGGNEQYF. The CDR3 nucleotides are TGTGCCAGCAGTTATTTACTAGCGGGTGGGAACGAGCAGTACTTC.

The chain combines TRBV5-3 with TRBJ2-5; D ambiguous. TRBV5-3 is classed as an ORF, of uncertain function. With 3 bases removed from V and 6 bases from J, the gap between germline ends came to 9 bases. The CDR3 extends over 12 amino acids. CDR3 sequence: CARSCTAQTQYF. The DNA for the CDR3 is TGTGCCAGAAGCTGCACGGCACAGACCCAGTACTTC.

In DNA form, the CDR3 reads TGTGCCAGCAGCTTGGGACAGTTTAACTATGGCTACACCTTC. It encodes CASSLGQFNYGYTF. V is TRBV5-4 and J is TRBJ1-2; D might be TRBD1 (5 bases). Germline V gene data show CDR1 as SGHNT and CDR2 as YYREEE (reference sequence). With 0 bases removed from V and 1 base from J, the gap between germline ends came to 7 bases. CDR3 length equals 14 residues.

V usage is TRBV9 and J usage is TRBJ1-1, with a tentative D call TRBD1 (6 bases). Between the trimmed V and J ends, which lost 3 bases and 4 bases, there was a span of 10 bases. CDR3 length: 13 amino acids. Germline lookup yields CDR1 SGDLS and CDR2 YYNGEE. As DNA, the CDR3 is TGTGCCAGCAGCGGAGGGGGATTCACTGAAGCTTTCTTT. This sequence encodes CASSGGGFTEAFF.